The 24 T cell receptor beta chains below come from one sample, sequenced in a study of cytomegalovirus exposure and HLA in healthy donors. Both 60 Vbeta primers and 13 Jbeta primers went into the PCR. Only in-frame clones appear in the TCRdb table, and some are missing; sequencing was by immunoSEQ multiplex PCR. Altogether about 83,000 clones are present, about 79% being singletons, with the ten largest covering around 6.4%. What was sequenced was PBMCs. These receptors came from a man aged 18 to 30 in good health and CMV-seropositive.

The V and J genes are TRBV6-5 and TRBJ2-7; TRBD2 matches 10 bases. CDR1 and CDR2 from the germline V gene are MNHEY and SVGAGI. The CDR3 has 14 amino acids. Trimming at V came to 3 bases and at J to 6 bases, leaving 5 bases not matched to a gene. In DNA form, the CDR3 reads TGTGCCAGCAGTTATAGCGGGAGGTATTCCGAGCAGTACTTC. Translated, it gives CASSYSGRYSEQYF.

V usage is TRBV7-8 and J usage is TRBJ2-4; maybe TRBD2 (6 bases). Germline CDR1 reads SGHVS; CDR2 reads FQNEAQ. The CDR3 has 17 residues. Trimming removed 0 bases from V and 0 bases from J, with 12 bases in between. The CDR3 region is CASSLAVGTSAKNIQYF. In nucleotides, the CDR3 is TGTGCCAGCAGCTTAGCGGTTGGGACTTCAGCCAAAAACATTCAGTACTTC.

The chain has TRBV9 and TRBJ1-2, with 7 nucleotides matching TRBD1. The germline gives CDR1 SGDLS, CDR2 YYNGEE. V trimming: 4 bases; J trimming: 4 bases; junction bases outside the gene matches: 7. The CDR3 loop spans 14 amino acids. CDR3 sequence: CASSTGQETYGYTF. CDR3 nucleotides: TGTGCCAGCAGCACCGGACAGGAAACCTATGGCTACACCTTC.

The rearrangement joins TRBV2 to TRBJ2-1; 14 bases are shared with TRBD2. Germline assignment: CDR1 SNHLY and CDR2 FYNNEI. This CDR3 is built from 16 residues. Germline trimming cut 5 bases from V and 9 bases from J; bases unmatched to any gene: 9. CDR3 nucleotides: TGTGCCAGCAGTCCTAGGACTAGCGGGAGGATTGGTGAGCAGTTCTTC. Its protein product is CASSPRTSGRIGEQFF.

In its sample, this clone was seen a few times. This sequence joins TRBV6-5 and TRBJ2-7; weak D call: TRBD2 (5 bases). The CDR3 runs to 14 residues. Germline loops: CDR1 MNHEY, CDR2 SVGAGI. V lost 5 bases and J lost 0, with 11 bases in between. The CDR3 DNA follows: TGTGCCAGCAGTGTACGGGAAAGCTCCTACGAGCAGTACTTC. Amino acids: CASSVRESSYEQYF.

The CDR3 loop reads CAITSTSGDSYNEQFF. In DNA, the CDR3 is TGTGCCATCACTTCGACTAGCGGGGATTCCTACAATGAGCAGTTCTTC. The chain recombines TRBV10-3 with TRBJ2-1; 11 bases line up with TRBD2. With V trimmed by 7 bases and J by 1 base, 6 bases remained unmatched. The CDR3 loop spans 16 amino acids. Germline V gene data show CDR1 as ENHRY and CDR2 as SYGVKD.

This rearrangement joins TRBV10-3 to TRBJ2-2, with D tentatively TRBD2 (6 bases). This CDR3 contains 13 residues. CDR1 ENHRY and CDR2 SYGVKD come from the germline V gene. The V gene lost 7 bases and the J gene lost 7 bases, with 13 bases spanning the gap. The chain's CDR3 is CAIMRTGGGELFF. In nucleotides, the CDR3 is TGTGCCATCATGAGGACCGGGGGCGGGGAGCTGTTTTTT.

The V gene is TRBV29-1, the J gene TRBJ1-5; possibly TRBD1 for D (5 bases). CDR3 length: 12 residues. Germline V lookup: CDR1 SQVTM, CDR2 ANQGSEA. V was clipped by 6 bases and J by 4 bases, with 10 bases between them. For the CDR3, the DNA is TGCAGCGTAGGGGTAGGGAATCAGCCCCAGCATTTT. This sequence encodes CSVGVGNQPQHF. Complete variable domain (other parts from reference TRBV29-1 and TRBJ1-5): SAVISQKPSRDICQRGTSLTIQCQVDSQVTMMFWYRQQPGQSLTLIATANQGSEATYESGFVIDKFPISRPNLTFSTLTVSNMSPEDSSIYLCSVGVGNQPQHFGDGTRLSIL.

This chain uses TRBV7-8 with TRBJ2-7; 9 bases align to TRBD1. Germline V CDR1 and CDR2: SGHVS, FQNEAQ. With 1 base clipped from V and 6 bases from J, the junction kept 7 bases outside the gene matches. The CDR3 contains 15 residues. Here the CDR3 DNA reads TGTGCCAGCAGCTTAGGCGGGACAGGGACTCGCGAGCAGTACTTC. Translated: CASSLGGTGTREQYF.

V is TRBV23-1 and J is TRBJ1-4, with 7 bases aligning to TRBD1. TRBV23-1 is classed as an ORF, of uncertain function. Trimming cost V 4 bases and J 8 bases; bases outside gene matches: 7. The CDR3 loop spans 14 amino acids. Here the CDR3 DNA reads TGCGCCAGCAGTCCCCACCGGGACAGCGAAAAACTGTTTTTT. Translation gives CASSPHRDSEKLFF.

The chain is built from TRBV4-1 and TRBJ2-5; 7 bases match TRBD2. Germline values: CDR1 MGHRA, CDR2 YSYEKL. The V gene end was trimmed by 1 base and the J gene end by 5 bases; junction bases not matched to a gene: 10. The CDR3 runs to 16 residues. CDR3 region: CASSQVGGRARETQYF. CDR3 nucleotide sequence: TGCGCCAGCAGCCAAGTTGGTGGGAGGGCCCGTGAGACCCAGTACTTC.

For the CDR3, the DNA is TGTGCCAGCAGCTTGTCGGGGACTGAAGCTTTCTTT. Translated: CASSLSGTEAFF. This chain joins TRBV7-9 and TRBJ1-1; unclear D gene. The V end lost 3 bases, the J end lost 5 bases, and 7 bases lay between the germline ends. Germline CDR1 is SEHNR and CDR2 is FQNEAQ (reference sequence). This CDR3 is 12 amino acids long.

CDR3 nucleotides: TGTGCCAGCAGCTTCCGGGACAGCTATCAGCCCCAGCATTTT. Protein sequence: CASSFRDSYQPQHF. The chain is built from TRBV7-2 and TRBJ1-5; 7 bases map to TRBD1. J was trimmed by 5 bases and V by 3 bases; bases with no gene match: 4. The CDR3 sequence is 14 residues long. Germline V gives CDR1 SGHTA, CDR2 FQGNSA.

DNA of the CDR3: TGCAGCGTTGGTCAGAATACTAACTATGGCTACACCTTC. Translated: CSVGQNTNYGYTF. V and J are TRBV29-1 and TRBJ1-2; D gene ambiguous. Trimming left V 4 bases short and J 0 bases short, with 9 bases between. CDR1 and CDR2 from the germline V gene are SQVTM and ANQGSEA. The CDR3 runs to 13 residues.

The chain employs TRBV5-1 and TRBJ2-1; 11 bases agree with TRBD2. Germline values: CDR1 SGHRS, CDR2 YFSETQ. The CDR3 is 15 residues long. V trimming: 6 bases; J trimming: 9 bases; junction bases outside the gene matches: 11. The CDR3 protein is CASNAPGLAGFEQFF. The CDR3 DNA follows: TGCGCCAGCAACGCCCCCGGACTAGCGGGTTTTGAGCAGTTCTTC.

This chain joins TRBV27 and TRBJ2-7; 8 positions agree with TRBD2. The CDR3 consists of 15 residues. Per germline, CDR1 MNHEY and CDR2 SMNVEV (reference sequence). Losses at the gene ends were 6 bases for V and 4 bases for J; bases not matched to a gene: 11. In nucleotides, the CDR3 is TGTGCCAGCAGCACGCAACTAGGCGGGAGGTACGAGCAGTACTTC. It encodes CASSTQLGGRYEQYF.

This clone was detected a few times. The V and J genes are TRBV25-1 and TRBJ1-5, with D perhaps TRBD1 (5 bases). The V gene's germline CDR1 is MGHDK and CDR2 SYGVNS. Trimming stripped 6 bases from V and 5 bases from J, with 23 bases between. CDR3 size: 17 residues. CDR3 loop: CASRTTDRGWGDQPQHF. CDR3 coding DNA: TGTGCCAGCAGGACCACAGACCGGGGGTGGGGGGATCAGCCCCAGCATTTT.

DNA for the CDR3: TGTGCCAGCAGTGAAGTCCAGGGTCTCGGTCAGCCCCAGCATTTT. It specifies CASSEVQGLGQPQHF. The V and J genes are TRBV6-1 and TRBJ1-5, with D possibly TRBD1 on 5 matching bases. This CDR3 comprises 15 residues. Germline V gene lookup returns CDR1 MNHNS and CDR2 SASEGT. V was pared by 1 base and J by 6 bases, with 13 bases between.

The chain has TRBV18 and TRBJ1-3, with TRBD1 as a possible D gene (5 bases). Germline loops: CDR1 KGHSH, CDR2 LQKENI. V was shortened by 3 bases and J by 3 bases, with 12 bases between the two germline ends. The CDR3 covers 15 residues. In DNA, the CDR3 is TGTGCCAGCTCACCCGTCGCGACAGTTGGAAACACCATATATTTT. Translating gives CASSPVATVGNTIYF.

The chain is built from TRBV2 and TRBJ1-3; the D gene is possibly TRBD1 (5 bases). Trimming pared 5 bases from V and 10 bases from J, leaving 9 bases between. This CDR3 comprises 11 residues. In germline, CDR1 is SNHLY, CDR2 FYNNEI. CDR3 bases: TGTGCCAGCAGTTTGGGGGGAACCATATATTTT. Translated: CASSLGGTIYF.

The gene calls are TRBV5-1 and TRBJ2-7; 13 nucleotides align to TRBD2. The CDR3 loop spans 15 amino acids. Germline V lookup: CDR1 SGHRS, CDR2 YFSETQ. Losses at the gene ends were 0 bases for V and 6 bases for J; bases not matched to a gene: 3. CDR3 amino acids: CASSLGLAGGGEQYF. Written as DNA, the CDR3 is TGCGCCAGCAGCTTGGGACTAGCGGGAGGTGGCGAGCAGTACTTC.

This clone appeared a few times. The V gene is TRBV11-2, the J gene TRBJ2-1; 9 bases line up with TRBD2. Trimming cost V 6 bases and J 5 bases; bases outside gene matches: 11. This CDR3 is built from 16 residues. Per germline, CDR1 SGHAT and CDR2 FQNNGV. The DNA for the CDR3 is TGTGCCAGCAGTCCCCAGCTAGCGGGACCCCACAATGAGCAGTTCTTC. Translated, it gives CASSPQLAGPHNEQFF.

As to this clone: The germline gene is not matched at one end of the junction; a read error may be the cause. The rearrangement joins TRBV7-7 to TRBJ2-2; D gene unclear. The CDR3 spans 12 residues. In germline, CDR1 is SSHAT, CDR2 FNYEAQ (reference sequence). This chain's CDR3 is CASSSEAGELFF. The DNA for the CDR3 is TGTGCTAGCAGCTCAGAGGCCGGGGAGCTGTTTTTT.

The CDR3 here is CASSEGTGLGYTF. The CDR3, as DNA: TGTGCCAGCAGTGAAGGGACAGGGCTCGGCTACACCTTC. The V and J genes are TRBV6-1 and TRBJ1-2, with 8 bases identical to TRBD1. V was pared by 1 base and J by 8 bases, with 3 bases of the junction left unmatched. This CDR3 comprises 13 residues. Looked up from germline, CDR1 is MNHNS and CDR2 is SASEGT.